This T cell receptor beta chain appears in the sequencing data of a study of T cells after yellow fever vaccination. Overall study context: Low-cell-number fractions were prepared with SMART-Seq v4 Ultra Low Input.

Ten or more counts support this clonotype. Template switching by 5'RACE produced TCR cDNA, adding a universal primer site and UMIs. TCRdb reanalysed the 5' RACE reads using MiXCR and keeps one entry per CDR3 protein. This table has some 54,000 distinct CDR3 sequences, 5% to 8.5% appearing once. The study's findings and limits: Faster peaking, at day 5 versus 15, marked a secondary response that was weaker. Subsequent to the booster, the majority of primary-vaccination clones reappeared (around 96% CD4, 88% CD8).

CDR3 length: 17 residues. Germline trimming cut 4 bases from V and 1 base from J; bases unmatched to any gene: 8. Germline V gene sequence: CDR1 LGHNA, CDR2 YSLEER. This chain links TRBV4-3 with TRBJ2-2; 8 bases map to TRBD2. The receptor was isolated from a man younger than 35 who received the YFV17D yellow fever vaccine. Here the sequenced sample was CD8+ T cells not binding an NS4B(214-222) dextramer, sorted from PBMCs, taken more than 40 days after the first yellow fever vaccination. In DNA form, the CDR3 reads TGCGCCAGCAGCCCGTACAAGGCGGGGGGGAACACCGGGGAGCTGTTTTTT. Amino acid sequence: CASSPYKAGGNTGELFF.